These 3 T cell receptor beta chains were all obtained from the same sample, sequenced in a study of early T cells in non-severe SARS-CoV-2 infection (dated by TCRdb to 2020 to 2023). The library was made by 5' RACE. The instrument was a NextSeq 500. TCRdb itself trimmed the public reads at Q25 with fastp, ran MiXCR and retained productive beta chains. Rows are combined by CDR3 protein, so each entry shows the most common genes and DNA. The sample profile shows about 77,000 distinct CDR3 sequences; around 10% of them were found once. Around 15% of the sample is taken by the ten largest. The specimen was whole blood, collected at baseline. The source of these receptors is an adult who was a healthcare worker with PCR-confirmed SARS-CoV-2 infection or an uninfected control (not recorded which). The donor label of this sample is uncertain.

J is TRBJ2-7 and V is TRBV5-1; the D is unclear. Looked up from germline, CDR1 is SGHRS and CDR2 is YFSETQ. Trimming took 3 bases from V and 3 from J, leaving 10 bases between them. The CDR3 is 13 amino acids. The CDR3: CASSSPPNYEQYF. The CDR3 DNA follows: TGCGCCAGCAGCTCCCCGCCCAACTACGAGCAGTACTTC.

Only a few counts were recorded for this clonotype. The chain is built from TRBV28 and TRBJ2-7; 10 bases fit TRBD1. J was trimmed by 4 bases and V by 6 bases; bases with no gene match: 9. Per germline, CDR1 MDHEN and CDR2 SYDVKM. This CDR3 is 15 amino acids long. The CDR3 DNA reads TGTGCCAGCAGGAACCCGACAGGGGGCTCTTACGAGCAGTACTTC. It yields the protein CASRNPTGGSYEQYF.

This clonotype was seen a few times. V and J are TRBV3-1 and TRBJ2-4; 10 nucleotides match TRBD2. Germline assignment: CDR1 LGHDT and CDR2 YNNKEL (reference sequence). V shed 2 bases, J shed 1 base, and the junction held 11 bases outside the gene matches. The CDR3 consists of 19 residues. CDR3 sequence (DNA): TGTGCCAGCAGCCAATCAGCGGGAGGGCGTGCTCTCGCCAAAAACATTCAGTACTTC. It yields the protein CASSQSAGGRALAKNIQYF.